Reported below is one T cell receptor (beta chain). Its antigen remains unidentified. Oncomine TCR Beta short-read sequencing was applied to DNA from cultured CD4+ T cells. Cultures of CD4+ T cells served as the source for extracting genomic DNA. TCRdb redid the calling of the PCR reads with MiXCR, one entry per CDR3 protein. Here the sample spans roughly 12,000 distinct CDR3 sequences, 37% being singletons. The entry originates in a study of vaccination and CD4 T cells after COVID-19. Germline V gene data show CDR1 as SGHTA and CDR2 as FQGTGA. With 1 base removed from V and 5 bases from J, the gap between germline ends came to 8 bases. The CDR3 loop spans 13 amino acids. Treatment reported: roughly 10-day PBMC culture with coronavirus spike peptide pools or control peptides (ViraFEST assay). During the years 2011-2018, before the COVID-19 pandemic, the unexposed donor's CD4+ T cells were collected. PBMCs were cultured at around 2 million per well with approximately 10 IU/ml IL-2 and roughly 10 ug/ml peptide pools. Cells received half-medium changes with fresh IL-2 medium on days 3 and 7. Probes of unexposed-donor CD4+ T cells used SARS-CoV-2 S/N and four cold-coronavirus spikes (cells permitting).

Input material: CD4+ T cells from blood, cultured in vitro. This chain links TRBV7-3 with TRBJ2-5; D is unresolved. This TCR was recovered from a human donor in good health. In DNA form, the CDR3 reads TGTGCCAGCAGCTTAAGCTTTAGGGAGACCCAGTACTTC. Translating it yields CASSLSFRETQYF.